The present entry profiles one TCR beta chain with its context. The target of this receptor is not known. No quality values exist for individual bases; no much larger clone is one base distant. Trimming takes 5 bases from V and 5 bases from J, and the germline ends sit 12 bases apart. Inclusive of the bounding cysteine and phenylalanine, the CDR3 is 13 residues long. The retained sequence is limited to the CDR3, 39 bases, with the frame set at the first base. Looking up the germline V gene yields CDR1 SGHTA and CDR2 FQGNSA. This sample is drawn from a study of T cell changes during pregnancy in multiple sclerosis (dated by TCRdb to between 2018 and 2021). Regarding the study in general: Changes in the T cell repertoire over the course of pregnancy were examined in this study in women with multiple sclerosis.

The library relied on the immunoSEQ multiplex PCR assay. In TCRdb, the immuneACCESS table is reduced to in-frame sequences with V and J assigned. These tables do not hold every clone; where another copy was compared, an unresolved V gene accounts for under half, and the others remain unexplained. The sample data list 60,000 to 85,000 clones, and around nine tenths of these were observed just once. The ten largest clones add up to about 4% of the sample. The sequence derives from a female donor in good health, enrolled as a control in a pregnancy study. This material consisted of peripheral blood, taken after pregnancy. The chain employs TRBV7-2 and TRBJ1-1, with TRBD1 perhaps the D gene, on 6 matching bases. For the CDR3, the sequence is CASSRTGLTEAFF. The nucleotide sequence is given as TGTGCCAGCAGCCGCACAGGGTTGACTGAAGCTTTCTTT.